This T cell receptor beta chain was profiled in a study of control samples from healthy donors and cancer patients (dated by TCRdb to the early 2020s). On this clone itself: Its antigen is currently not known. One base away there is no much larger clone; base qualities are not given.

Libraries came from the immunoSEQ multiplex PCR assay. The clones in this table, taken by TCRdb from immuneACCESS, are in-frame only. Not every clone is retained; where verified, under half of the shortfall comes from an unresolved V gene, and the cause of the rest is unknown. Within this sample are about 160,000 clones, with about 90% of them counted one time only. The biggest ten clones account for approximately 12% of the sample. The germline V gene supplies CDR1 SGHNT and CDR2 YENEEA. The CDR3 goes from the cysteine to the phenylalanine over 11 residues. CDR3 DNA only is kept here, 33 bases in frame from base 1. Deletion took 6 bases off V and 6 bases off J, with a span of 5 bases between the germline ends.

Sequences were obtained from blood. The source of this sequence is a man aged 25 to 40 in good health. This sequence uses TRBV11-3 and TRBJ2-2; no D gene is confidently identified. The encoded CDR3 is CASSAAGELFF. The nucleotide sequence reads as follows: TGTGCCAGCAGTGCGGCCGGGGAGCTGTTTTTT. Here the CDR3 is joined to the reference TRBV11-3 and TRBJ2-2 genes, and the full variable domain is: EAGVVQSPRYKIIEKKQPVAFWCNPISGHNTLYWYLQNLGQGPELLIRYENEEAVDDSQLPKDRFSAERLKGVDSTLKIQPAELGDSAVYLCASSAAGELFFGEGSRLTVL.